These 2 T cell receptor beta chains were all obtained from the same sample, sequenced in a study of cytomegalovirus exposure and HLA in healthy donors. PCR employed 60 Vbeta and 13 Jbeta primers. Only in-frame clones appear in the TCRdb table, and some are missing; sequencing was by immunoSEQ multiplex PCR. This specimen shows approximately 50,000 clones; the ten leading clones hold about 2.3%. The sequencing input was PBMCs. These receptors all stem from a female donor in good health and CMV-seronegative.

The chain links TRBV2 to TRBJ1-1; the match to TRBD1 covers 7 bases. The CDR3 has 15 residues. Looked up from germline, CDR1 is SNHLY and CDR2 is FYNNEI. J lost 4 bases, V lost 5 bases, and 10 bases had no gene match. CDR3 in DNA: TGTGCCAGCAGTACCGGAGGGGGCGGCGTCACTGAAGCTTTCTTT. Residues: CASSTGGGGVTEAFF.

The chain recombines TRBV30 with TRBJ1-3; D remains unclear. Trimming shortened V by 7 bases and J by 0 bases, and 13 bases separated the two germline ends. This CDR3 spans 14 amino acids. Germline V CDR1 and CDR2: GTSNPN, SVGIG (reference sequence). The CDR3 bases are TGTGCCTTCTCTCGACTGGGCTCTGGAAACACCATATATTTT. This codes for CAFSRLGSGNTIYF.